This entry concerns a single T cell receptor beta chain. The data stem from a study of blood T cell repertoires in COVID-19. CDR1 is MDHEN, CDR2 SYDVKM, per germline. V shed 6 bases and J shed 4 bases, with 18 bases lying between them. CDR3 size: 15 residues. In the original workflow: Reference gene primer amplification in the assay estimated nucleated cell counts. TCRdb's table, derived via immunoSEQ multiplex PCR, lists solely in-frame clones and lacks some. V and J calls and clone size are copied from that table; D and trimming were computed from the DNA. This table has about 140,000 clones, about 89% appearing once.

The chain carries TRBV28 and TRBJ1-2; D may be TRBD1 (5 bases). Sequencing used peripheral blood. This receptor was identified in a man aged 55-75 years with active or convalescent COVID-19. Written as DNA, the CDR3 is TGTGCCAGCAGCGACAGCTCAGGGTTGAGCTATGGCTACACCTTC. Its protein product is CASSDSSGLSYGYTF.